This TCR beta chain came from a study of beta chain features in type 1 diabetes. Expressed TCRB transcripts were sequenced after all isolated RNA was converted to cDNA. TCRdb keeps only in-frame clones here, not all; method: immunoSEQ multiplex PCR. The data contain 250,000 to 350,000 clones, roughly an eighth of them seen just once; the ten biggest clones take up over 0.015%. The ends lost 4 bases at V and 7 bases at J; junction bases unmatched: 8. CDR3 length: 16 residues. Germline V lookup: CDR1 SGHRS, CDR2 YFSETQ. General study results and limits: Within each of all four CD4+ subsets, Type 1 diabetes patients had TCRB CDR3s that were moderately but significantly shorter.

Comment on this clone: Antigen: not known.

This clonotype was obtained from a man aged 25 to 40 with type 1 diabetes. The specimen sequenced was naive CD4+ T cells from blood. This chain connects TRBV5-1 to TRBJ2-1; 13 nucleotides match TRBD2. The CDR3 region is CASSHGLAGVGNEQFF. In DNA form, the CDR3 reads TGCGCCAGCAGCCATGGACTAGCGGGAGTGGGGAATGAGCAGTTCTTC.